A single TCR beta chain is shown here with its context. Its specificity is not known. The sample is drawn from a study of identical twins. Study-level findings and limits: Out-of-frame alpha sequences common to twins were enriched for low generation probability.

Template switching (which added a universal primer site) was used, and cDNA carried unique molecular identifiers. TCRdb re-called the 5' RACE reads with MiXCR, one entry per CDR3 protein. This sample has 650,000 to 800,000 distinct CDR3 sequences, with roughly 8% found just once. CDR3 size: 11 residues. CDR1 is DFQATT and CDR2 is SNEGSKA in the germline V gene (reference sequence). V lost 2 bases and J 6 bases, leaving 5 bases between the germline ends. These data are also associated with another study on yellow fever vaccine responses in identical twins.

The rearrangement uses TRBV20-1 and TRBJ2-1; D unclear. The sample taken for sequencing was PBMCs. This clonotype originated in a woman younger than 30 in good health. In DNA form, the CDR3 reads TGCAGTGCTAGACTAGTCAATGAGCAGTTCTTC. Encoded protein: CSARLVNEQFF.